The entry below describes one T cell receptor beta chain. V lost 7 bases and J 4 bases, leaving 14 bases between the germline ends. Germline lookup yields CDR1 LNHDA and CDR2 SQIVND (reference sequence). The CDR3 extends over 13 amino acids. The source of the sample is a study of control samples from healthy donors and cancer patients. TCRdb keeps only in-frame clones here, not all; method: immunoSEQ multiplex PCR. The sample has approximately 100,000 clones; around 80% are singletons. The chain carries TRBV19 and TRBJ2-7; D not certain. The sequenced sample consisted of blood. The sequence derives from a man between 60 and 75 years old in good health. The CDR3 sequence is CASIWFLGYEQYF. The CDR3 DNA reads as TGTGCCAGTATATGGTTCCTTGGGTACGAGCAGTACTTC.